Below are 3 T cell receptor beta chains sequenced from a single sample in a study of Ad26.COV2.S vaccination and SARS-CoV-2 variants. Treatment of the sample: around 19 received Ad26.COV2.S at low or high dose, single or two shots; about 5 received placebo; per-sample allocation not given. Sampling occurred on day 63 after the first vaccine or placebo injection. Profiled with immunoSEQ multiplex PCR; TCRdb holds only in-frame clones, not every one. Of over 400,000 clones detected, roughly 90% appear once; the ten largest clones hold more than 1.5%. Sequenced material: peripheral blood, taken in a trial of Ad26.COV2.S vaccine versus placebo. Every receptor here comes from a person aged 18-60 years who received the Ad26.COV2.S COVID-19 vaccine or a placebo.

V and J are TRBV7-2 and TRBJ1-1, with a possible D match to TRBD1 (5 bases). The germline V and J ends were trimmed by 5 bases and 5 bases, with 12 bases remaining between them. Germline V gene lookup returns CDR1 SGHTA and CDR2 FQGNSA. The CDR3 spans 13 residues. Written as DNA, the CDR3 is TGTGCCAGCAGCCGGCGGGGGGGTACTGAAGCTTTCTTT. Its protein is CASSRRGGTEAFF.

The chain uses TRBV10-1 and TRBJ2-3; D is perhaps TRBD2 (7 bases). The CDR3 has 17 residues. V was clipped by 0 bases and J by 8 bases, with 21 bases between them. Germline V gives CDR1 WNHNN, CDR2 SYGVQD (reference sequence). The DNA of the CDR3 is TGCGCCAGCAGTGAGTCGGATGCGGGGGCCCTCCGTCGTACGCAGTATTTT. Translation: CASSESDAGALRRTQYF.

The V call is TRBV27, the J call TRBJ2-2; D not certain. Trimming left V 0 bases short and J 6 bases short, with 2 bases between. CDR3 length: 12 amino acids. The germline V gene has CDR1 MNHEY and CDR2 SMNVEV (reference sequence). The CDR3, as DNA: TGTGCCAGCAGTTTATCGCCCGGGGAGCTGTTTTTT. This translates into CASSLSPGELFF.